The entry that follows covers one T cell receptor (beta chain) sequence. This CDR3 spans 15 amino acids. The data derive from a study of control samples from healthy donors and cancer patients. Assay: immunoSEQ multiplex PCR; the TCRdb copy retains only in-frame clones and omits some. The sample lists 100,000 to 150,000 clones; about 87% were seen once. This chain connects TRBV21-1 to TRBJ1-1. TRBV21-1 is listed as a pseudogene. The specimen was blood. This clonotype was sampled from a man aged 60-69 years in good health. For the CDR3, the DNA is TGTGCCAGCAGCAAAGCGCTTTCGGGGAACACTGAAGCTTTCTTT. Translated: CASSKALSGNTEAFF.